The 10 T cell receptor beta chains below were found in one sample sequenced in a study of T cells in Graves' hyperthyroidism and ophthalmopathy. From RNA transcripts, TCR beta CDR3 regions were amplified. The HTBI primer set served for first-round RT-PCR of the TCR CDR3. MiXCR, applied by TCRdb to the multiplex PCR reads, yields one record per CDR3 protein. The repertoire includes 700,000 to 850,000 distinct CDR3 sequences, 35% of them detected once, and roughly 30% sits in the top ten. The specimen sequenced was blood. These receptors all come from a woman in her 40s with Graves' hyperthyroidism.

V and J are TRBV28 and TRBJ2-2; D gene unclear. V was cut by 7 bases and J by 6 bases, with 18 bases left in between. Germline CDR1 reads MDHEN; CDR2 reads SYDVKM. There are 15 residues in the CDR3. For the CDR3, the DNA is TGTGCCAGCACCATACGGCCGGGTGGGGCCGGGGAGCTGTTTTTT. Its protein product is CASTIRPGGAGELFF. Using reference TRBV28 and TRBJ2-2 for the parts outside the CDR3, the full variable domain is DVKVTQSSRYLVKRTGEKVFLECVQDMDHENMFWYRQDPGLGLRLIYFSYDVKMKEKGDIPEGYSVSREKKERFSLILESASTNQTSMYLCASTIRPGGAGELFFGEGSRLTVL.

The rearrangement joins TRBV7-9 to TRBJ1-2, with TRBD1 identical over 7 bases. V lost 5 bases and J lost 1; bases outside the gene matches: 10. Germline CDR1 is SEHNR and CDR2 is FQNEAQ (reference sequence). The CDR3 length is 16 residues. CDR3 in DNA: TGTGCCAGCAGCGGGCCAGGGGGTAATATTAACTATGGCTACACCTTC. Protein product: CASSGPGGNINYGYTF.

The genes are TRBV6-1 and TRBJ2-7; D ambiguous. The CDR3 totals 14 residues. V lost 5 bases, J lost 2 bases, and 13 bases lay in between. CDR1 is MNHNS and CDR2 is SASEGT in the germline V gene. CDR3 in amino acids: CASSPILQAYEQYF. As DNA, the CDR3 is TGTGCCAGCAGTCCGATCCTGCAAGCCTACGAGCAGTACTTC.

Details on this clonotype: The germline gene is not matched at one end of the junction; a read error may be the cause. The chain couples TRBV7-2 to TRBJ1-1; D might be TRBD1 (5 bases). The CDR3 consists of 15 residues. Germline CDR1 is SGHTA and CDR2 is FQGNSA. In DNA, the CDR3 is TGTGCCGGCAGCTTAGGGGAAGGGTGGGACACTGAAGCTTTCTTT. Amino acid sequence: CAGSLGEGWDTEAFF.

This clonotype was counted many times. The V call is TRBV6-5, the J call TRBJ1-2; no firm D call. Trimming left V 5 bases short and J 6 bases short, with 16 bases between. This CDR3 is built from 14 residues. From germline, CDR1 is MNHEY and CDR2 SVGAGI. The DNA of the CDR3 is TGTGCCAGCAGTGTGGGATCAGCGACTAATGGCTACACCTTC. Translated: CASSVGSATNGYTF.

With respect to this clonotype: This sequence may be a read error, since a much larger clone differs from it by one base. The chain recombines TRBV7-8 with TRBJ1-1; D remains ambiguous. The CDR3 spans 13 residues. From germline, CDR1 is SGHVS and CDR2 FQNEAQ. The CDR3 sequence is CASSSYPNTEALF. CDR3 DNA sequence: TGTGCCAGCAGCTCATATCCGAACACTGAAGCTCTCTTT.

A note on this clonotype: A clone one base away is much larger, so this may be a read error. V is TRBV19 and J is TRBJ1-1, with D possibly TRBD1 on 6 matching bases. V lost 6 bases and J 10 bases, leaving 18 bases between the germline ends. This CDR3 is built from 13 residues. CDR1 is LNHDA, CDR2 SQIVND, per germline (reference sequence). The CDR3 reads CASRDSGRGGAFF. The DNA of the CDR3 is TGTGCCAGTAGGGACAGCGGACGGGGTGGAGCTTTCTTT. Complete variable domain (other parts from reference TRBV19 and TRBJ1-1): DGGITQSPKYLFRKEGQNVTLSCEQNLNHDAMYWYRQDPGQGLRLIYYSQIVNDFQKGDIAEGYSVSREKKESFPLTVTSAQKNPTAFYLCASRDSGRGGAFFGQGTRLTVV.

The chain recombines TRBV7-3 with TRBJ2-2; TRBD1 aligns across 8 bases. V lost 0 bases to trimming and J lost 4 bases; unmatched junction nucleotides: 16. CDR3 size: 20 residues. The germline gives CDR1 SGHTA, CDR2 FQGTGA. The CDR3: CASSLTVTHWGQVVTGELFF. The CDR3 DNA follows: TGTGCCAGCAGCTTAACGGTGACTCATTGGGGACAGGTAGTCACCGGGGAGCTGTTTTTT.

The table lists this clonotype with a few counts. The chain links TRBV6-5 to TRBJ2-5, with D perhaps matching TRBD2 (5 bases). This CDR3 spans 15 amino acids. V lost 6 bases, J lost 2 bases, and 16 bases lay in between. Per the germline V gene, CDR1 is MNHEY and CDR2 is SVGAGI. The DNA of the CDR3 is TGTGCCAGCAGCCCAAAGAGGGTGGCACAAGAGACCCAGTACTTC. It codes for CASSPKRVAQETQYF.

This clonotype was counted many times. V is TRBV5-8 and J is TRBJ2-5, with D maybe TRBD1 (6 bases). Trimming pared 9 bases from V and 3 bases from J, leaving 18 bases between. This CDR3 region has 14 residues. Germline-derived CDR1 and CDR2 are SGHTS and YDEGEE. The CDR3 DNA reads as TGTGCCACTCGCCCCTTTCGGACAGAAGAGACCCAGTACTTC. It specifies CATRPFRTEETQYF.